This TCR beta chain emerged from a study of vaccination and CD4 T cells after COVID-19. The wider study: Stimulation used overlapping spike peptides from SARS-CoV-2, HCoV-NL63, HCoV-OC43 and HCoV-229E.

Study results and caveats: Convalescent patients saw a median roughly 85% of their reactive clones show up only after vaccination.

Treatment described: roughly ten-day PBMC culture with coronavirus spike peptide pools or control peptides (ViraFEST assay). ViraFEST enlarged antigen-specific T cell populations with peptide pools and afterwards sequenced TCRs. By negative selection, CD4+ T cells were isolated once culture had run for around 10 days. This CDR3 has 15 residues. Germline V lookup: CDR1 SEHNR, CDR2 FQNEAQ (reference sequence). With 7 bases clipped from V and 9 bases from J, the junction kept 11 bases outside the gene matches. In regard to this clonotype: The antigen is unknown.

The Oncomine TCR Beta short-read assay sequenced DNA from cultured CD4+ T cells. A single record per CDR3 protein comes from TCRdb applying MiXCR to the PCR reads. The sample has more than 10,000 distinct CDR3 sequences, less than 85% seen once. V usage is TRBV7-9 and J usage is TRBJ1-6; the match to TRBD1 covers 8 bases. The sequence was collected from a human donor who had recovered from COVID-19. Sample: CD4+ T cells from blood, cultured in vitro. CDR3 loop: CASIRTGSGASPLHF. DNA for the CDR3: TGTGCCAGCATCCGGACAGGGTCGGGTGCTTCACCCCTCCACTTT. The full variable domain, its missing parts supplied by reference TRBV7-9 and TRBJ1-6, is DTGVSQNPRHKITKRGQNVTFRCDPISEHNRLYWYRQTLGQGPEFLTYFQNEAQLEKSRLLSDRFSAERPKGSFSTLEIQRTEQGDSAMYLCASIRTGSGASPLHFGNGTRLTVT.